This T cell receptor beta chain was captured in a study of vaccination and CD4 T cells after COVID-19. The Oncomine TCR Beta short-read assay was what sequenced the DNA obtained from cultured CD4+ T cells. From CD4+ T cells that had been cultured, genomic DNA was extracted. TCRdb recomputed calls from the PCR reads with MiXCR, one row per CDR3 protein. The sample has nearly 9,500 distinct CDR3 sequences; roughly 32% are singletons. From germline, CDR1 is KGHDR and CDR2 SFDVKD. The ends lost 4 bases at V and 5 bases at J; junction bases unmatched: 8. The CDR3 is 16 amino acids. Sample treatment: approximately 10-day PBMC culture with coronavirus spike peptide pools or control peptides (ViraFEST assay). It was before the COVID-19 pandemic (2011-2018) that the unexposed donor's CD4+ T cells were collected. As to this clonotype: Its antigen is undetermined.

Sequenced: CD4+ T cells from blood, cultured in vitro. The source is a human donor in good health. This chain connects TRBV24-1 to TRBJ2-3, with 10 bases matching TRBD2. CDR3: CATSEASGSRRDTQYF. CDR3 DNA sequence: TGTGCCACCAGTGAGGCTAGCGGGAGTCGTCGAGATACGCAGTATTTT.